This T cell receptor (beta chain) is drawn from a study of T cell responses to AZD1222 COVID-19 vaccine. The length of the CDR3 is 16 residues. Germline CDR1 and CDR2: LGHDT and YNNKEL (reference sequence). V lost 4 bases and J lost 5; bases outside the gene matches: 6. On this clone itself: Its target is not known.

The repertoire was sequenced with immunoSEQ multiplex PCR; TCRdb's copy has only in-frame clones and lacks some. The sample records about 140,000 clones, more than 85% being singletons. General observations from the study: The donor cohort was predominantly white British with a female majority, and clonal diversity may have been underestimated. Repertoire collection took place solely once the T cell response had peaked.

This receptor was obtained from an adult in good health. Material: peripheral blood, obtained on day 0 of AZD1222 vaccination. V gene TRBV3-1 (or the pseudogene TRBV3-2) combines with J gene TRBJ2-5, with TRBD2 matching 14 bases. The CDR3 sequence: CASSRGLAGGRETQYF. CDR3 DNA: TGTGCCAGCAGCCGAGGACTAGCGGGAGGACGGGAGACCCAGTACTTC.